This T cell receptor (beta chain) appears in the sequencing data of a study of control samples from healthy donors and cancer patients. Method: immunoSEQ multiplex PCR; TCRdb's copy keeps in-frame clones and lacks some. This table has 150,000 to 180,000 clones, about 94% appearing once. The CDR3 covers 16 residues. With V trimmed by 0 bases and J by 2 bases, 5 bases remained unmatched. Per germline, CDR1 LNHNV and CDR2 YYDKDF (reference sequence). This receptor was obtained from a man aged 35-49 years in good health. The chain carries TRBV15 and TRBJ2-7; 9 nucleotides match TRBD1. The specimen sequenced was blood. CDR3 in amino acids: CATSRDVGTGTYEQYF. The CDR3 DNA reads TGTGCCACCAGCAGAGATGTGGGGACAGGGACCTACGAGCAGTACTTC. Full variable domain (rest looked up from reference TRBV15 and TRBJ2-7): DAMVIQNPRYQVTQFGKPVTLSCSQTLNHNVMYWYQQKSSQAPKLLFHYYDKDFNNEADTPDNFQSRRPNTSFCFLDIRSPGLGDTAMYLCATSRDVGTGTYEQYFGPGTRLTVT.